A single sample gave rise to the 14 T cell receptor beta chains below, sequenced in a study of blood T cell repertoires in COVID-19 (dated by TCRdb to 2020 to 2021). The receptor library was made with the immunoSEQ multiplex PCR assay. TCRdb provides this immuneACCESS table in a form limited to in-frame rearrangements. Some clones are lacking; in checked studies, under half of them reflect an unresolved V gene, and why the rest are absent is not known. In all, the sample holds under 300,000 clones, and 87% of those were seen once. Roughly 6% of the sample is in the top ten clones. The source material was PBMCs or T cells enriched from blood (not recorded which). Receptors were obtained from a woman aged 25 to 45 with acute COVID-19.

The V call is TRBV5-8, the J call TRBJ2-3; maybe TRBD1 (8 bases). Germline-derived CDR1 and CDR2 are SGHTS and YDEGEE. V was trimmed by 4 bases and J by 1 base, leaving 28 bases between them. This CDR3 has 20 amino acids. CDR3 DNA sequence: TGTGCCAGCAGCGTGGACAGGGAGGGCGAGGCCCCGACTCGCACAGATACGCAGTATTTT. Translation gives CASSVDREGEAPTRTDTQYF.

This chain joins TRBV4-1 and TRBJ2-3; 8 bases line up with TRBD2. Germline V gene data show CDR1 as MGHRA and CDR2 as YSYEKL. The length of the CDR3 is 17 residues. V lost 2 bases to trimming and J lost 0 bases; unmatched junction nucleotides: 7. For the CDR3, the DNA is TGCGCCAGCAGCCAACCGGCTAGCGGGCCTAGCACAGATACGCAGTATTTT. Its protein is CASSQPASGPSTDTQYF.

This chain uses TRBV11-3 with TRBJ2-3; D is uncertain. The ends were cut back, 5 bases at V and 6 bases at J, with 12 bases in the middle. The germline V gene encodes CDR1 SGHNT and CDR2 YENEEA. The CDR3 totals 13 residues. The CDR3 DNA reads as TGTGCCAGCAGCCCGGCGGCCGAGGATACGCAGTATTTT. Translation: CASSPAAEDTQYF.

The V gene is TRBV10-3, the J gene TRBJ1-1, with D maybe TRBD1 (5 bases). The V end was cut by 6 bases, the J end by 1 base, with 9 bases between. The CDR3 length is 13 residues. The germline CDR1 and CDR2 sequences are ENHRY and SYGVKD. The CDR3 DNA reads as TGTGCCATCAGGCCAACAGGGAACACTGAAGCTTTCTTT. It specifies CAIRPTGNTEAFF.

This rearrangement joins TRBV6-5 to TRBJ1-2, with unresolved D. The V and J ends lost 6 bases and 4 bases respectively, with 15 bases between them. The CDR3 is 14 amino acids. The V gene's germline CDR1 is MNHEY and CDR2 SVGAGI. For the CDR3, the DNA is TGTGCCAGCAGCCCCACGGTGAGCATCTATGGCTACACCTTC. As protein: CASSPTVSIYGYTF.

The chain combines TRBV28 with TRBJ1-1; 7 bases line up with TRBD1. Looked up from germline, CDR1 is MDHEN and CDR2 is SYDVKM. J lost 7 bases, V lost 4 bases, and 9 bases had no gene match. This CDR3 is built from 14 residues. CDR3 sequence reads: CASSSAQGEVEAFF. In DNA form, the CDR3 reads TGTGCCAGCAGTTCCGCTCAGGGGGAAGTTGAAGCTTTCTTT.

V is TRBV3-1 (or the pseudogene TRBV3-2) and J is TRBJ2-1, with 10 bases that match TRBD1. CDR3 length equals 16 residues. The V gene's germline CDR1 is LGHDT and CDR2 YNNKEL (reference sequence). Trimming removed 6 bases from V and 5 bases from J; junction bases left unmatched: 10. CDR3 residues: CASSLYGTGVHNEQFF. DNA of the CDR3: TGTGCCAGCAGTCTTTACGGGACAGGGGTGCACAATGAGCAGTTCTTC.

The chain couples TRBV19 to TRBJ2-2, with 13 bases that match TRBD2. Germline V lookup: CDR1 LNHDA, CDR2 SQIVND (reference sequence). The CDR3 covers 17 residues. Unmatched junction bases numbered 7, after V lost 4 bases and J lost 5 bases. CDR3 in DNA: TGTGCCAGTAGTACCCCGACTAGCGGGAGGCGAACCGGGGAGCTGTTTTTT. This encodes CASSTPTSGRRTGELFF.

The chain couples TRBV28 to TRBJ2-7; no clear D gene. Germline CDR1 reads MDHEN; CDR2 reads SYDVKM. The CDR3 is made up of 14 amino acids. Trimming took off 2 bases at V and 6 bases at J, with 14 bases between the two ends. The CDR3 DNA reads TGTGCCAGCAGTTTAGGCCACGCGGTAGCCGAGCAGTACTTC. Translation: CASSLGHAVAEQYF.

This clone showed up just once. This rearrangement joins TRBV28 to TRBJ2-3, with 7 bases identical to TRBD2. J lost 1 base, V lost 6 bases, and 7 bases had no gene match. This CDR3 spans 15 amino acids. Germline V gene lookup returns CDR1 MDHEN and CDR2 SYDVKM. This CDR3 is CASSPSRGGTDTQYF. The CDR3 DNA is TGTGCCAGCAGCCCGTCACGGGGGGGCACAGATACGCAGTATTTT.

A word on this clone: In the same sample, other DNA sequences code for this CDR3. This sequence joins TRBV2 and TRBJ1-1, with unresolved D. The V end lost 2 bases, the J end lost 2 bases, and 6 bases lay between the germline ends. This CDR3 spans 13 amino acids. Germline CDR1 is SNHLY and CDR2 is FYNNEI. The CDR3 DNA sequence: TGTGCCAGCAGTGAACGCGTCAACACTGAAGCTTTCTTT. Its protein product is CASSERVNTEAFF.

The gene calls are TRBV7-8 and TRBJ2-5; 7 nucleotides align to TRBD2. After removal of 4 bases from V and 5 bases from J, the junction contained 16 bases not matched to a gene. Germline CDR1 reads SGHVS; CDR2 reads FQNEAQ. The length of the CDR3 is 17 residues. The CDR3 here is CASSWLKSTGTKETQYF. The DNA for the CDR3 is TGTGCCAGCAGCTGGTTGAAGAGCACCGGGACTAAGGAGACCCAGTACTTC. Complete variable domain (other parts from reference TRBV7-8 and TRBJ2-5): GAGVSQSPRYKVAKRGQDVALRCDPISGHVSLFWYQQALGQGPEFLTYFQNEAQLDKSGLPSDRFFAERPEGSVSTLKIQRTQQEDSAVYLCASSWLKSTGTKETQYFGPGTRLLVL.

The chain employs TRBV2 and TRBJ1-4; no definite D call. The V and J ends lost 10 bases and 1 base respectively, with 7 bases between them. This CDR3 has 12 amino acids. CDR1 is SNHLY and CDR2 is FYNNEI in the germline V gene. The CDR3: CAIMRTNEKLFF. The DNA of the CDR3 is TGTGCCATCATGCGAACTAATGAAAAACTGTTTTTT.

The gene calls are TRBV5-1 and TRBJ2-1, with D possibly TRBD1 on 5 matching bases. The CDR3 totals 16 residues. Trimming stripped 4 bases from V and 5 bases from J, with 19 bases between. Germline CDR1 SGHRS, CDR2 YFSETQ. CDR3 region: CASSLSNRNLNNEQFF. The CDR3 DNA is TGCGCCAGCAGCCTCTCCAACAGGAACTTGAACAATGAGCAGTTCTTC.